The 28 T cell receptor beta chains listed next were all sequenced from one sample in a study of T cell responses to AZD1222 COVID-19 vaccine. Sequenced by immunoSEQ multiplex PCR; TCRdb stores in-frame clones only, minus some. The sample has around 150,000 clones, roughly 80% seen once. The sample here was peripheral blood, taken on day 0 of AZD1222 vaccination. Receptor source: an adult in good health.

This clone was counted only a few times. V usage is TRBV6-2 or TRBV6-3 and J usage is TRBJ2-7; tentative D call: TRBD1 (5 bases). CDR3 length equals 14 residues. The V gene's germline CDR1 is MNHEY and CDR2 SVGEGT. Trimming took 0 bases from V and 5 from J, leaving 11 bases between them. In DNA form, the CDR3 reads TGTGCCAGCAGTTACTCCAGGGTGTACAACGAGCAGTACTTC. Translated: CASSYSRVYNEQYF.

The V call is TRBV9, the J call TRBJ1-5, with D uncertain. The germline CDR1 and CDR2 sequences are SGDLS and YYNGEE. This CDR3 is built from 11 residues. V was trimmed by 7 bases and J by 6 bases, leaving 8 bases between them. CDR3 region: CASGRGQPQHF. CDR3 DNA sequence: TGTGCCAGCGGCCGGGGTCAGCCCCAGCATTTT.

The chain couples TRBV7-2 to TRBJ1-3; D uncertain. This CDR3 spans 14 amino acids. Trimming took off 5 bases at V and 6 bases at J, with 14 bases between the two ends. Germline V gives CDR1 SGHTA, CDR2 FQGNSA. DNA of the CDR3: TGTGCCAGCAGCCGCCGGGCGCGGGAAAACACCATATATTTT. Protein sequence: CASSRRARENTIYF.

The count of this clone is one. The gene calls are TRBV2 and TRBJ2-2; D gene uncertain. Deletions cut 7 bases from V and 0 bases from J, with 9 bases between. Germline CDR1 and CDR2: SNHLY and FYNNEI. The CDR3 loop spans 14 amino acids. The CDR3 DNA reads TGTGCCAGCACGGCAGGAGCGAACACCGGGGAGCTGTTTTTT. Translating it yields CASTAGANTGELFF.

The chain couples TRBV5-1 to TRBJ1-6; 7 positions agree with TRBD1. Looked up from germline, CDR1 is SGHRS and CDR2 is YFSETQ. This CDR3 has 17 residues. V was clipped by 2 bases and J by 6 bases; unmatched bases: 11. In nucleotides, the CDR3 is TGCGCCAGCAGCTTTCTAGACAGGGCGGCGGGTAATTCACCCCTCCACTTT. It specifies CASSFLDRAAGNSPLHF.

The V and J genes are TRBV27 and TRBJ2-4, with a possible D match to TRBD2 (6 bases). Trimming removed 7 bases from V and 0 bases from J, with 10 bases in between. This CDR3 contains 14 residues. Germline V gene sequence: CDR1 MNHEY, CDR2 SMNVEV (reference sequence). DNA of the CDR3: TGTGCCAGCACCGGGACTCAAGCCAAAAACATTCAGTACTTC. Its protein is CASTGTQAKNIQYF.

The V gene is TRBV10-1, the J gene TRBJ2-7; D possibly corresponds to TRBD1 (6 bases). The CDR3 runs to 14 residues. V lost 2 bases, J lost 4 bases, and 12 bases lay in between. Germline CDR1 is WNHNN and CDR2 is SYGVQD (reference sequence). The CDR3 sequence is CASSEADSRYEQYF. CDR3 nucleotides: TGCGCCAGCAGTGAGGCGGACAGCAGGTACGAGCAGTACTTC.

The chain carries TRBV29-1 and TRBJ1-5; the D is unclear. Between the trimmed V and J ends, which lost 1 base and 6 bases, there was a span of 10 bases. Per germline, CDR1 SQVTM and CDR2 ANQGSEA. The CDR3 runs to 13 residues. The CDR3 spells CSVEGREGQPQHF. The CDR3 DNA follows: TGCAGCGTTGAAGGGCGAGAGGGTCAGCCCCAGCATTTT.

This sequence joins TRBV7-2 and TRBJ1-4; no reliable D call. Germline V CDR1 and CDR2: SGHTA, FQGNSA. Trimming removed 5 bases from V and 7 bases from J, with 17 bases in between. The CDR3 consists of 15 residues. CDR3 nucleotides: TGTGCCAGCAGCCCAAGCGCCTCATTTGGTGAAAAACTGTTTTTT. It yields the protein CASSPSASFGEKLFF.

To note about this clone: Other DNA sequences within the sample encode an identical CDR3. The chain carries TRBV6-1 and TRBJ1-6; 7 bases are a match to TRBD1. The CDR3 is 16 amino acids. V lost 0 bases, J lost 7 bases, and 6 bases stayed unmatched. CDR1 MNHNS and CDR2 SASEGT come from the germline V gene. The DNA of the CDR3 is TGTGCCAGCAGTGAAGCCCGGGACAGAGTCAATTCACCCCTCCACTTT. It is translated as CASSEARDRVNSPLHF.

The DNA for the CDR3 is TGTGCCAGCAGCGAGGGGCGGGGTTCACCCCTCCACTTT. Translation gives CASSEGRGSPLHF. The chain links TRBV2 to TRBJ1-6, with D tentatively TRBD1 (5 bases). V was cut by 6 bases and J by 9 bases, with 12 bases left in between. From germline, CDR1 is SNHLY and CDR2 FYNNEI. The CDR3 has 13 residues.

The rearrangement links TRBV7-9 to TRBJ2-2; 7 nucleotides line up with TRBD1. V trimming: 5 bases; J trimming: 4 bases; junction bases outside the gene matches: 10. The CDR3 length is 16 residues. CDR1 SEHNR and CDR2 FQNEAQ come from the germline V gene (reference sequence). DNA for the CDR3: TGTGCCAGCAGCCCACACCCGGACAGGCTCACCGGGGAGCTGTTTTTT. Translated: CASSPHPDRLTGELFF.

About this clone itself: This specimen includes other DNA sequences encoding the same CDR3. The chain couples TRBV14 to TRBJ2-2; 7 bases agree with TRBD1. V dropped 5 bases and J dropped 1; count of bases not matched to a gene: 4. Germline V gene data show CDR1 as SGHDN and CDR2 as FVKESK. The CDR3 loop spans 15 amino acids. The CDR3 nucleotides read TGTGCCAGCAGCTTGGACAGGCGGAACACCGGGGAGCTGTTTTTT. This translates into CASSLDRRNTGELFF.

This clone was found once. V and J are TRBV28 and TRBJ1-5, with 7 bases that match TRBD1. CDR1 is MDHEN, CDR2 SYDVKM, per germline. V lost 2 bases to trimming and J lost 3 bases; unmatched junction nucleotides: 10. This CDR3 spans 17 amino acids. The CDR3, as DNA: TGTGCCAGCAGTTTACGTTCGTGGGGGACAGTCAATCAGCCCCAGCATTTT. Residues: CASSLRSWGTVNQPQHF. The full variable domain, with the rest looked up from reference TRBV28 and TRBJ1-5, is DVKVTQSSRYLVKRTGEKVFLECVQDMDHENMFWYRQDPGLGLRLIYFSYDVKMKEKGDIPEGYSVSREKKERFSLILESASTNQTSMYLCASSLRSWGTVNQPQHFGDGTRLSIL.

The gene calls are TRBV6-5 and TRBJ1-2; 7 bases agree with TRBD1. This CDR3 is 14 amino acids long. CDR1 is MNHEY, CDR2 SVGAGI, per germline. The V and J ends lost 4 bases and 5 bases, in that order; junction bases with no gene match: 7. CDR3 loop: CASSSGQMGYGYTF. DNA of the CDR3: TGTGCCAGCAGTTCGGGACAGATGGGGTATGGCTACACCTTC.

V and J are TRBV7-3 and TRBJ2-1; D gene ambiguous. The CDR3 contains 13 residues. Germline assignment: CDR1 SGHTA and CDR2 FQGTGA. V shed 2 bases and J shed 9 bases, with 11 bases lying between them. CDR3 DNA sequence: TGTGCCAGCAGCTTATTACCGGAGTCTGAGCAGTTCTTC. It yields the protein CASSLLPESEQFF.

This chain uses TRBV30 with TRBJ2-7; 9 nucleotides line up with TRBD2. The CDR3 covers 13 residues. J was trimmed by 7 bases and V by 0 bases; bases with no gene match: 4. CDR1 is GTSNPN and CDR2 is SVGIG in the germline V gene (reference sequence). The CDR3 DNA sequence: TGTGCCTGGAGTGTGGGACTAGCTGGTGAGCAGTACTTC. Amino acid sequence: CAWSVGLAGEQYF.

The sample holds one count of this clone. The chain employs TRBV28 and TRBJ1-1, with unresolved D. With 6 bases removed from V and 1 base from J, the gap between germline ends came to 9 bases. The CDR3 has 13 residues. Looked up from germline, CDR1 is MDHEN and CDR2 is SYDVKM. The CDR3 DNA follows: TGTGCCAGCAGCCACAACAGGAACACTGAAGCTTTCTTT. Translation gives CASSHNRNTEAFF.

The CDR3 is CASSYYGARGNGYTF. CDR3 nucleotide sequence: TGTGCCAGCAGTTACTATGGGGCTCGGGGCAATGGCTACACCTTC. The rearrangement joins TRBV6-5 to TRBJ1-2, with D maybe TRBD1 (5 bases). Germline V CDR1 and CDR2: MNHEY, SVGAGI. V shed 1 base and J shed 6 bases, with 15 bases lying between them. CDR3 size: 15 residues.

The chain carries TRBV28 and TRBJ1-1, with 9 bases identical to TRBD1. This CDR3 region has 13 residues. CDR1 and CDR2 (germline): MDHEN, SYDVKM. After removal of 9 bases from V and 5 bases from J, the junction contained 7 bases not matched to a gene. In nucleotides, the CDR3 is TGTGCCAGTACAGGGGGCTTGGGGACTGAAGCTTTCTTT. It specifies CASTGGLGTEAFF.

The V gene is TRBV30, the J gene TRBJ1-6, with 9 bases identical to TRBD1. Germline CDR1 and CDR2: GTSNPN and SVGIG (reference sequence). The CDR3 has 13 amino acids. J was trimmed by 9 bases and V by 7 bases; bases with no gene match: 7. The CDR3 region has the DNA TGTGCCTTCCGTGACAGGGGGGGTTCACCCCTCCACTTT. It codes for CAFRDRGGSPLHF.

This rearrangement joins TRBV3-1 (or the pseudogene TRBV3-2) to TRBJ2-7; tentative D call: TRBD2 (6 bases). This CDR3 comprises 15 residues. Germline loops: CDR1 LGHDT, CDR2 YNNKEL (reference sequence). V was pared by 4 bases and J by 0 bases, with 13 bases between. DNA of the CDR3: TGTGCCAGCAGCCCCGGGACTCAGATCTCCTACGAGCAGTACTTC. Amino acid sequence: CASSPGTQISYEQYF.

This clone was found a few times. The CDR3 nucleotides read TGTGCCAGCAGTCGGACAGGGGAGAGCTACACCTTC. Translation: CASSRTGESYTF. The rearrangement uses TRBV28 and TRBJ1-2; 9 nucleotides align to TRBD1. The germline gives CDR1 MDHEN, CDR2 SYDVKM. J gave up 9 bases and V 5 bases, and 4 bases lay outside the gene matches. The CDR3 runs 12 residues.

The chain combines TRBV9 with TRBJ2-1; TRBD1 agrees at 9 bases. Germline V CDR1 and CDR2: SGDLS, YYNGEE. The CDR3 is 15 residues long. The junction had 4 bases not matched to a gene; V was cut back by 2 bases and J by 4 bases. The CDR3 loop reads CASSVDRGLYNEQFF. The CDR3 coding sequence is TGTGCCAGCAGCGTGGACAGGGGATTGTACAATGAGCAGTTCTTC. Full variable domain (missing parts from reference TRBV9 and TRBJ2-1): DSGVTQTPKHLITATGQRVTLRCSPRSGDLSVYWYQQSLDQGLQFLIQYYNGEERAKGNILERFSAQQFPDLHSELNLSSLELGDSALYFCASSVDRGLYNEQFFGPGTRLTVL.

V is TRBV14 and J is TRBJ1-1; no reliable D call. Trimming shortened V by 1 base and J by 2 bases, and 11 bases separated the two germline ends. The CDR3 has 15 residues. Germline V gene lookup returns CDR1 SGHDN and CDR2 FVKESK. CDR3 sequence reads: CASSQGTSKNTEAFF. In DNA form, the CDR3 reads TGTGCCAGCAGCCAAGGGACCTCCAAAAACACTGAAGCTTTCTTT.

The chain links TRBV30 to TRBJ2-3; D may be TRBD1 (5 bases). Germline values: CDR1 GTSNPN, CDR2 SVGIG (reference sequence). This CDR3 region has 14 residues. The germline V and J ends were trimmed by 3 bases and 2 bases, with 12 bases remaining between them. The CDR3 reads CAWSPGSFTDTQYF. As DNA, the CDR3 is TGTGCCTGGAGCCCAGGGTCATTCACAGATACGCAGTATTTT.

In its sample, this clone was seen once. This CDR3 is also generated by other DNA sequences in the sample. The V and J genes are TRBV6-5 and TRBJ1-3; 7 bases map to TRBD1. V lost 5 bases, J lost 4 bases, and 8 bases stayed unmatched. Germline lookup yields CDR1 MNHEY and CDR2 SVGAGI. This CDR3 contains 15 residues. The CDR3 is CASSPRQGSGNTIYF. CDR3 DNA: TGTGCCAGCAGTCCTAGACAGGGTTCGGGAAACACCATATATTTT.

V gene TRBV30 combines with J gene TRBJ1-2; the D gene is possibly TRBD1 (5 bases). The V end lost 3 bases, the J end lost 7 bases, and 6 bases lay between the germline ends. CDR1 and CDR2 from the germline V gene are GTSNPN and SVGIG (reference sequence). The CDR3 sequence is 10 residues long. As DNA, the CDR3 is TGTGCCTGGAGAAGGGGTGGCTACACCTTC. Translating it yields CAWRRGGYTF. Full variable domain (outside the CDR3, taken from reference TRBV30 and TRBJ1-2): SQTIHQWPATLVQPVGSPLSLECTVEGTSNPNLYWYRQAAGRGLQLLFYSVGIGQISSEVPQNLSASRPQDRQFILSSKKLLLSDSGFYLCAWRRGGYTFGSGTRLTVV.